Listed below are T cell receptor beta chains from one sample, sequenced in a study of radiotherapy plus CTLA-4 blockade in lung cancer. Repertoires were generated with immunoSEQ multiplex PCR, while TCRdb's copy carries only in-frame clones and drops some. The sample holds 50,000 to 65,000 clones, more than 60% seen once. Sequences were derived from peripheral blood, sampled from a patient treated with radiotherapy plus ipilimumab. Receptors originate from a human donor with non-small cell lung cancer who had a partial response to radiotherapy plus ipilimumab. Both conserved end residues are part of each CDR3. D genes are given only for firm matches.

J gene	D gene	V gene	CDR3 protein
TRBJ2-1	TRBD2	TRBV6-1	CASSETGGGYNEQFF
TRBJ2-4	TRBD1	TRBV18	CASSPPGIQGIGNIQYF
TRBJ2-3	TRBD2	TRBV10-1	CASSGGGADTQYF
TRBJ1-2	-	TRBV28	CASSLSVTYGYTF
TRBJ1-2	TRBD1	TRBV7-9	CASTRQGDYGYTF
TRBJ2-5	TRBD2	TRBV9	CASSASGGLYQETQYF
TRBJ1-4	-	TRBV6-5	CASTPSESEKLFF
TRBJ2-5	TRBD2	TRBV5-4	CASSLRGGSQETQYF
TRBJ2-1	TRBD2	TRBV29-1	CSVWTSNNEQFF
TRBJ2-5	TRBD2	TRBV7-3	CASSRETGGRQETQYF
TRBJ1-4	-	TRBV9	CASSVASGPPNEKLFF
TRBJ1-2	-	TRBV4-1	CASSQEQDNYGYTF
TRBJ1-1	TRBD1	TRBV5-1	CASSLTGGRDTEAFF
TRBJ2-7	TRBD1	TRBV9	CASSGGTAYEQYF
TRBJ2-7	-	TRBV19	CASGQVRGTYEQYF
TRBJ2-1	TRBD2	TRBV19	CASSIKAGGPNEQFF
TRBJ2-7	-	TRBV5-6	CASSLGGSSGWVQYF
TRBJ1-5	TRBD1	TRBV6-5	CASREGGWNQPQHF
TRBJ2-7	TRBD1	TRBV2	CASSTDRGHYEQYF
TRBJ1-1	TRBD1	TRBV4-1	CASSLKTGENTEAFF
TRBJ1-5	TRBD1	TRBV6-6	CASTDRGDQPQHF
TRBJ1-3	-	TRBV6-1	CASSSTGHSGNTIYF
TRBJ2-3	TRBD2	TRBV7-3	CASSSTGGGTDTQYF
TRBJ1-2	-	TRBV5-6	CASSLPRAPAGGYTF
TRBJ1-1	TRBD1	TRBV5-6	CASSSGTGNTEAFF
TRBJ2-1	TRBD1	TRBV2	CASRGGQANNEQFF
TRBJ1-1	TRBD1	TRBV4-1	CASSPSPGTGGGAEAFF